Given below is one T cell receptor beta chain in context. Authors' data handling: The assay estimated nucleated cells by amplifying reference gene primers. The data were produced by immunoSEQ multiplex PCR, yet TCRdb's version contains in-frame clones alone and is incomplete. That table is the source of V, J and clone size, and D and trimming were worked out from the DNA. The table lists about 75,000 clones, more than 70% of them singletons. The CDR3 is made up of 11 amino acids. CDR1 is MNHEY and CDR2 is SMNVEV in the germline V gene (reference sequence). V gave up 6 bases and J gave up 3 bases, with 6 bases separating them. This sample is part of a study of blood T cell repertoires in COVID-19.

This TCR came from a woman between 65 and 79 years old with acute or convalescent COVID-19. The sample was peripheral blood. The V gene is TRBV27, the J gene TRBJ2-7; the D is unclear. The CDR3 DNA follows: TGTGCCAGCAGACAAGACTACGAGCAGTACTTC. It encodes CASRQDYEQYF.